One and the same sample provided the 4 T cell receptor beta chains below, sequenced in a study of T-cell reconstitution after alpha-beta-depleted transplantation in children (dated by TCRdb to 2015 to 2016). The library was built by means of PCR. Sequencing was carried out with an Illumina HiSeq 2500. TCR library preparation used molecular barcoding, with unique molecular identifiers applied to normalize quantification of the TCRbeta repertoire. TCRdb itself trimmed the public reads at Q25 with fastp, ran MiXCR and retained productive beta chains. Entries are consolidated by CDR3 protein sequence, retaining the most common genes and DNA. For this sample the table gives about 360,000 distinct CDR3 sequences, of which 13% were detected only once. The ten biggest clones cover roughly 4.5% of the sample. The starting material was PBMCs, obtained from the stem cell graft. The receptors come from a human donor who donated a stem cell graft to a child with Fanconi anemia.

V gene TRBV19 combines with J gene TRBJ1-5; possibly TRBD1 for D (6 bases). The length of the CDR3 is 13 residues. The germline V and J ends were trimmed by 6 bases and 10 bases, with 16 bases remaining between them. Germline CDR1 reads LNHDA; CDR2 reads SQIVND (reference sequence). The CDR3 loop reads CASSGQQGGPQHF. CDR3 in DNA: TGTGCCAGTAGCGGACAGCAAGGGGGTCCCCAGCATTTT.

This clonotype was seen a few times. This chain uses TRBV14 with TRBJ2-1; no clear D. CDR1 and CDR2 (germline): SGHDN, FVKESK. V was clipped by 1 base and J by 0 bases, with 7 bases between them. The CDR3 is made up of 15 amino acids. The CDR3 region is CASSQVQSSYNEQFF. In DNA, the CDR3 is TGTGCCAGCAGCCAAGTTCAGAGCTCCTACAATGAGCAGTTCTTC.

In this sample, this clonotype turned up many times. This sequence joins TRBV12-3 or TRBV12-4 and TRBJ2-1, with D perhaps given as TRBD1 or TRBD2 (5 bases each). The V gene lost 5 bases and the J gene lost 8 bases, with 13 bases spanning the gap. The length of the CDR3 is 13 residues. CDR3 sequence: CASSQLGPDEQFF. The CDR3 nucleotides are TGTGCCAGCAGTCAATTGGGACCGGATGAGCAGTTCTTC.

This sequence joins TRBV5-1 and TRBJ2-5; D remains ambiguous. V was trimmed by 2 bases and J by 4 bases, leaving 12 bases between them. CDR3 length equals 14 residues. The germline gives CDR1 SGHRS, CDR2 YFSETQ. The CDR3 region has the DNA TGCGCCAGCAGCTTAAATGGGATACGAGAGACCCAGTACTTC. Translated: CASSLNGIRETQYF. Complete variable domain (other parts from reference TRBV5-1 and TRBJ2-5): KAGVTQTPRYLIKTRGQQVTLSCSPISGHRSVSWYQQTPGQGLQFLFEYFSETQRNKGNFPGRFSGRQFSNSRSEMNVSTLELGDSALYLCASSLNGIRETQYFGPGTRLLVL.